This T cell receptor (beta chain) was sequenced for a study of regulatory T cells in long-lasting Graves disease. This clonotype was picked up many times. The target antigen is unknown. The germline V gene has CDR1 MNHNS and CDR2 SASEGT. The CDR3 runs 13 residues. The V end lost 5 bases, the J end lost 6 bases, and 12 bases lay between the germline ends. Time point noted: newly diagnosed GD, antithyroid drugs for less than 3 months. RNA extracted from PBMCs served as the sequencing template. In building TCR beta libraries, iRepertoire HTBI primers were used together with Arm-PCR of CDR3 regions. One entry per CDR3 protein results from TCRdb running MiXCR on the multiplex PCR reads. The table includes some 410,000 distinct CDR3 sequences, 16% detected once. Findings of the study overall: Those with persistent Graves' had less TCR diversity than newly diagnosed patients.

The same data also contributed to another study, on T cells in Graves' hyperthyroidism and ophthalmopathy. In that study: In patients aged 18 to 65, hyperthyroidism was newly diagnosed, with duration under 2 months. Clonotypes that were expanded in thyroid above 0.001 mostly appeared in blood too.

This rearrangement joins TRBV6-1 to TRBJ2-3; D unclear. This TCR was recovered from a woman aged 30 to 39 with Graves disease. This specimen was peripheral blood mononuclear cells (PBMCs), taken at new diagnosis, from a patient treated with antithyroid drugs. The DNA for the CDR3 is TGTGCCAGCAGTCGCTCCCGGTGGGATACGCAGTATTTT. Translating gives CASSRSRWDTQYF.